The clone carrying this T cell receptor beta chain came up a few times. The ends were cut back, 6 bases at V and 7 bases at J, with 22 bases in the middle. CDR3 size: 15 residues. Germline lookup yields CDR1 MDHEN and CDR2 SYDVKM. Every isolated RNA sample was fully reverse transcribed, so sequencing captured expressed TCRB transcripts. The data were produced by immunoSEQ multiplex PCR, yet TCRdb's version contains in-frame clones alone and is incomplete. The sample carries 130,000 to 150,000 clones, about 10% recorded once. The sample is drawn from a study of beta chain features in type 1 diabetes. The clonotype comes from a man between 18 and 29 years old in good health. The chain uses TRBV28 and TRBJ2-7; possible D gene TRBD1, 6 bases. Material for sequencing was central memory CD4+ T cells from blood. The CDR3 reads CASSPGSDRSYEQYF. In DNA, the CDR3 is TGTGCCAGCAGCCCCGGTTCCGACAGGTCTTATGAGCAGTACTTC.